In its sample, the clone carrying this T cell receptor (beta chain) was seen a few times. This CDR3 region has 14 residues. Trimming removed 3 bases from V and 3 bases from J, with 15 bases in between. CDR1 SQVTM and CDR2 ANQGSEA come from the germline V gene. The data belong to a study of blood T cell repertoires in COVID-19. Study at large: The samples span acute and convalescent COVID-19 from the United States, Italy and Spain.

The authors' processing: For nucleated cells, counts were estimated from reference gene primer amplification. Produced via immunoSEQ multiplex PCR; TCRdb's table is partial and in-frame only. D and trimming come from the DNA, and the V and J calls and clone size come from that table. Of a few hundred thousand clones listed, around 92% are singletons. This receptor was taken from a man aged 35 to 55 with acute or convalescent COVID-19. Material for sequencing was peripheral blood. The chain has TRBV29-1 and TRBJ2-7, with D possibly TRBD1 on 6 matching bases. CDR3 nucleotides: TGCAGCGTTGACGCTACAGGGTCCAGCTACGAGCAGTACTTC. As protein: CSVDATGSSYEQYF.